This record concerns one T cell receptor beta chain sequence. In the authors' methods: The authors estimated nucleated cell counts from reference gene primer amplification. Repertoires were generated with immunoSEQ multiplex PCR, while TCRdb's copy carries only in-frame clones and drops some. V and J calls and clone size follow that table, whereas D and trimming were derived from the DNA. There are approximately 190,000 clones in the sample; 80% to 85% occur only once, and roughly 3.1% lies in the top ten. V was shortened by 4 bases and J by 0 bases, with 21 bases between the two germline ends. Germline V gives CDR1 SGHNT, CDR2 YYREEE (reference sequence). The CDR3 covers 18 residues. This specimen comes from a study of blood T cell repertoires in COVID-19. Study as a whole: Collection of acute and convalescent COVID-19 samples took place in the United States, Italy and Spain.

Those who participated ranged in age from about 18 to 89 years and resided in about 24 US areas. Assignment of participants to cohorts was predicated upon participant-reported clinical history. The sample taken for sequencing was PBMCs or T cells enriched from blood (not recorded which). The J gene is TRBJ2-3, the V gene TRBV5-4; D possibly corresponds to TRBD2 (5 bases). This TCR was sampled from a woman aged 25 to 39 who had been exposed to COVID-19. The CDR3: CASSQPPGSGTSTDTQYF. Written as DNA, the CDR3 is TGTGCCAGCAGCCAACCACCGGGAAGCGGTACTAGCACAGATACGCAGTATTTT.